This note documents a single TCR beta chain sequence. Its target is not known. Primers for the PCR totalled 60 Vbeta and 13 Jbeta. Profiling relied on immunoSEQ multiplex PCR, and the TCRdb table lists in-frame clones only, not all of them. The sample comprises under 60,000 clones, roughly 80% of which are singletons, and approximately 3.4% rests with the top ten. Germline V gene data show CDR1 as WSHSY and CDR2 as SAAADI. The CDR3 totals 15 residues. V lost 0 bases to trimming and J lost 2 bases, with 10 bases between them. The data were obtained in a study of cytomegalovirus exposure and HLA in healthy donors. Study-level findings and limits: Most CMV-associated TCR beta chains were later found to appear HLA-restricted. In a later analysis, TCR beta V- and J-gene trimming showed a link to a missense DCLRE1C variant. A reported reduction in N-insertions relative to the 666-donor mean was seen in an Asian-associated ancestry cluster in a later analysis.

The V call is TRBV10-2, the J call TRBJ1-2; D is unresolved. The receptor was isolated from a woman between 40 and 50 years old in good health and CMV-seropositive. The sequencing sample was made of PBMCs. The CDR3 region is CASSESLGANYGYTF. The CDR3 DNA reads TGCGCCAGCAGTGAGTCGCTGGGAGCGAACTATGGCTACACCTTC.